The source of this T cell receptor beta chain is a study of T cell repertoires in cytomegalovirus infection. Study in general: An indication of both CMV infection and matching HLA type came from public TCR beta signatures.

Notes on this clonotype: Its antigen is as yet unknown.

Unmatched junction bases numbered 6, after V lost 6 bases and J lost 4 bases. The CDR3 totals 15 residues. CDR1 and CDR2 (germline): MNHEY, SMNVEV (reference sequence). One entry per CDR3 protein results from TCRdb running MiXCR on the reads. There are fewer than 130,000 distinct CDR3 sequences in the sample; approximately 45% occur only once, and approximately 69% lies in the top ten. This material consisted of CD8+ T cells from cultured PBMCs, taken from culture after CMV antigen stimulation. This sequence was found in a human donor in good health (CMV status not recorded). Some clones in this sample may be carry-over from other donors' samples. J is TRBJ2-2 and V is TRBV27; 9 bases align to TRBD1. The CDR3 is CASSPGTGPTGELFF. The CDR3 bases are TGTGCCAGCAGCCCCGGGACAGGGCCCACCGGGGAGCTGTTTTTT.